This T cell receptor beta chain was sequenced in a study of blood T cell repertoires in COVID-19. Study-wide context: Both acute and convalescent COVID-19 samples were obtained from the United States, Italy and Spain. Sources were T cells, B-cell-depleted T cells, or PBMCs; the material itself was cDNA or gDNA.

Followed longitudinally, the Seattle patients had been enrolled during active infection. How the authors handled the data: Estimation of nucleated cell counts relied on the amplification of reference gene primers. Here immunoSEQ multiplex PCR was the method, and the copy in TCRdb shows in-frame clones only, minus some. For V, J and clone size, that table is used; D and trimming come from the DNA. This sample has 150,000 to 250,000 clones; around 79% occur once, and the top ten carry around 5.9%. CDR1 SGHAT and CDR2 FQNNGV come from the germline V gene. The ends lost 4 bases at V and 3 bases at J; junction bases unmatched: 6. The CDR3 is 15 residues long.

V is TRBV11-2 and J is TRBJ1-2; 9 bases map to TRBD1. What was sequenced was peripheral blood. The clonotype originates from a woman in her thirties or forties with COVID-19, enrolled during active disease. The CDR3 protein is CASSSLTGGDYGYTF. The CDR3 DNA reads as TGTGCCAGCAGCTCGCTGACAGGGGGGGACTATGGCTACACCTTC.